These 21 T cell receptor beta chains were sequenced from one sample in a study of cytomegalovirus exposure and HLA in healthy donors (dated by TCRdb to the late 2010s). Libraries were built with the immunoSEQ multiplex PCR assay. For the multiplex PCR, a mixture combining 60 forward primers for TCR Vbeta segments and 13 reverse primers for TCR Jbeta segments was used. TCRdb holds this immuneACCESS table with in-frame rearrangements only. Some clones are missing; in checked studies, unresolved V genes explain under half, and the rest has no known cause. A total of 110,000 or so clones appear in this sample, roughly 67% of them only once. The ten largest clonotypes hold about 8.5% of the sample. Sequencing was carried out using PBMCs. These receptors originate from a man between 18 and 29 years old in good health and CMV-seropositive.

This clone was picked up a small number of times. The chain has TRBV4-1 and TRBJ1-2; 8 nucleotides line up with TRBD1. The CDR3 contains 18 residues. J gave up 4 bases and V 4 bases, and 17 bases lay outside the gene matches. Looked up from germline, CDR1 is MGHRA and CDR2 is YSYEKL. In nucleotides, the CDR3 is TGCGCCAGCAGCCCAAACCTAGCGGACAGGGAGTTTGGCTATGGCTACACCTTC. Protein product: CASSPNLADREFGYGYTF.

Here the CDR3 reads CASSYRQGFGGNEQFF. DNA for the CDR3: TGCGCCAGCAGTTACCGACAGGGCTTCGGGGGCAATGAGCAGTTCTTC. The chain is built from TRBV10-1 and TRBJ2-1, with a possible D match to TRBD1 (7 bases). The CDR3 covers 16 residues. The V end was cut by 5 bases, the J end by 6 bases, with 20 bases between. The germline CDR1 and CDR2 sequences are WNHNN and SYGVQD (reference sequence).

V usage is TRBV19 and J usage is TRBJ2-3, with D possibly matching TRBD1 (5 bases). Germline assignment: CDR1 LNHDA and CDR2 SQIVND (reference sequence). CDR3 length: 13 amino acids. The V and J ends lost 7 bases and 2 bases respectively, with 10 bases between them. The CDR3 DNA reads TGTGCCAGTATGGAAGGGGCCACAGATACGCAGTATTTT. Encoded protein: CASMEGATDTQYF.

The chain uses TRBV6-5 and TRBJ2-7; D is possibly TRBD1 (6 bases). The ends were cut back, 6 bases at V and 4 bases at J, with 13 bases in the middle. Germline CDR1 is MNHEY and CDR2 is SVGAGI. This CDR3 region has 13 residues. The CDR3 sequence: CASRRGIEYEQYF. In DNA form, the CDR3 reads TGTGCCAGCAGGAGGGGGATAGAGTACGAGCAGTACTTC.

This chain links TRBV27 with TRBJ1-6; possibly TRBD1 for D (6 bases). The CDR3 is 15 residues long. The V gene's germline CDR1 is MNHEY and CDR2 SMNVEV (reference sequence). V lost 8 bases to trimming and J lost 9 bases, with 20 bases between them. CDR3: CASSSIARGSSPLHF. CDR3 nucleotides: TGTGCCAGCTCATCGATCGCCAGGGGCAGTTCACCCCTCCACTTT.

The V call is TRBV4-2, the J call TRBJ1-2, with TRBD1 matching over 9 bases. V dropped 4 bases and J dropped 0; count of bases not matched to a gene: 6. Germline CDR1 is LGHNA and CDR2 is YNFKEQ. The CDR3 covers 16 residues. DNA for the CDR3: TGTGCCAGCAGCCTGACCGGGACAGGGACTAACTATGGCTACACCTTC. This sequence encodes CASSLTGTGTNYGYTF.

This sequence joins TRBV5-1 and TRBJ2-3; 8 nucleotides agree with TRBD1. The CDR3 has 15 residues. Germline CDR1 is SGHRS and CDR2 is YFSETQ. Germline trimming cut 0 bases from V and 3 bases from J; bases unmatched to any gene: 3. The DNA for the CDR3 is TGCGCCAGCAGCTTGGTCGACAGGGGAACAGATACGCAGTATTTT. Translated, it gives CASSLVDRGTDTQYF.

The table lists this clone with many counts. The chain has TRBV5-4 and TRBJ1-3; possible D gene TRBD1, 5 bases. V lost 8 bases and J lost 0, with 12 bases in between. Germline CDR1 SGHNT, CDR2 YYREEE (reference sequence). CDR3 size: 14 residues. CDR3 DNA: TGTGCCAGTCAGGTTAGGGGCTCTGGAAACACCATATATTTT. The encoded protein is CASQVRGSGNTIYF.

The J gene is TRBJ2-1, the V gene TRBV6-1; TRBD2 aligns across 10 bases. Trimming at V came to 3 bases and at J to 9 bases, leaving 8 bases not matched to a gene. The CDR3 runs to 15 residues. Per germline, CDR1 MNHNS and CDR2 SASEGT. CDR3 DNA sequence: TGTGCCAGCAGTGACTCTAGCGGGGGCCGGAGTGAGCAGTTCTTC. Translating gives CASSDSSGGRSEQFF.

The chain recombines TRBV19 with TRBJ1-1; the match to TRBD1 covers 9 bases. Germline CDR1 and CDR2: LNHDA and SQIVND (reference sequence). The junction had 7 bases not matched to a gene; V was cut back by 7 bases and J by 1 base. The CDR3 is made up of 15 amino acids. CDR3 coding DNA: TGTGCCAGTAAAACGAGGACAGGGGCGAACACTGAAGCTTTCTTT. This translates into CASKTRTGANTEAFF.

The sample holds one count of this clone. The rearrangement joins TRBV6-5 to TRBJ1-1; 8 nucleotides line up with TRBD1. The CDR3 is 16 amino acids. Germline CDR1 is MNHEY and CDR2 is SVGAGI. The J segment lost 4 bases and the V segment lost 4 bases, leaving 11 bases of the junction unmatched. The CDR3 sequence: CASSCIHGQGCTEAFF. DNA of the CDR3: TGTGCCAGCAGTTGCATCCACGGACAGGGCTGCACTGAAGCTTTCTTT.

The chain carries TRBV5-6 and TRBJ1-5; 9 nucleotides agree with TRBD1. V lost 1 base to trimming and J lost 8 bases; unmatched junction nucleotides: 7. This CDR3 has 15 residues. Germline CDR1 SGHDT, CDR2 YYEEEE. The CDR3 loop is CASSLRTGVFEPQHF. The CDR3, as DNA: TGTGCCAGCAGCTTGAGGACAGGGGTGTTTGAGCCCCAGCATTTT. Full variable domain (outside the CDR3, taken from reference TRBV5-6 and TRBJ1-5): DAGVTQSPTHLIKTRGQQVTLRCSPKSGHDTVSWYQQALGQGPQFIFQYYEEEERQRGNFPDRFSGHQFPNYSSELNVNALLLGDSALYLCASSLRTGVFEPQHFGDGTRLSIL.

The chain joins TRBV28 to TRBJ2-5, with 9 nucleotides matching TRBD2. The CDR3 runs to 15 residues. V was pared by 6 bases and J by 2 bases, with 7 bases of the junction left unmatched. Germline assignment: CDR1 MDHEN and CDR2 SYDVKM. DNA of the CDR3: TGTGCCAGCAGGGCCCCTAGCGGGGCTCAAGAGACCCAGTACTTC. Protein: CASRAPSGAQETQYF.

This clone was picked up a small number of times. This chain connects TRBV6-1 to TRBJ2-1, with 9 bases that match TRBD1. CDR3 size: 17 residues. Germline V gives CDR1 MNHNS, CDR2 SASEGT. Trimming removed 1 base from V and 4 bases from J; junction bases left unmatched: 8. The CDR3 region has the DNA TGTGCCAGCAGTGAAGTAGTTCTGACAGGGGGGTACAATGAGCAGTTCTTC. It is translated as CASSEVVLTGGYNEQFF.

DNA for the CDR3: TGTGCCATCGGCGGGATGGGCGGCAATAATGAAAAACTGTTTTTT. This gives the protein CAIGGMGGNNEKLFF. The rearrangement links TRBV10-3 to TRBJ1-4, with D uncertain. The CDR3 has 15 residues. Trimming stripped 8 bases from V and 4 bases from J, with 17 bases between. Per the germline V gene, CDR1 is ENHRY and CDR2 is SYGVKD.

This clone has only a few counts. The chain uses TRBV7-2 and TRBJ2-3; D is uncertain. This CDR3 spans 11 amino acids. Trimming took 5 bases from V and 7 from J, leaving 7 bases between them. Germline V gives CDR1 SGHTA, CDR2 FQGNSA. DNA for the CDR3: TGTGCCAGCAGCCGGTTGTATACGCAGTATTTT. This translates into CASSRLYTQYF.

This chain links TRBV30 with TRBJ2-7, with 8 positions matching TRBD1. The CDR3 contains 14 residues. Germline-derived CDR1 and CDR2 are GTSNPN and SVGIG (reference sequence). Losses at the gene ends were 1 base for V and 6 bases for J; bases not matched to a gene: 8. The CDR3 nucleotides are TGTGCCTGGAGTGGGACAGGGTATCAGGGCGAGCAGTACTTC. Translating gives CAWSGTGYQGEQYF.

CDR3 in amino acids: CASSLRRGDDQETQYF. CDR3 coding DNA: TGTGCCAGCAGCTTACGTCGGGGGGACGATCAAGAGACCCAGTACTTC. The J gene is TRBJ2-5, the V gene TRBV7-9; 7 bases align to TRBD2. The CDR3 runs to 16 residues. The junction had 8 bases not matched to a gene; V was cut back by 2 bases and J by 2 bases. CDR1 is SEHNR, CDR2 FQNEAQ, per germline (reference sequence).

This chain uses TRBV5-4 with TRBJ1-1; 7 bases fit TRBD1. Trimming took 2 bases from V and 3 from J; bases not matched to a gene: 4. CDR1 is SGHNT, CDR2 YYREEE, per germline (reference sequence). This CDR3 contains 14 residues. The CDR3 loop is CASSLSGGHTEAFF. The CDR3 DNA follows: TGTGCCAGCAGCTTATCAGGGGGTCACACTGAAGCTTTCTTT.

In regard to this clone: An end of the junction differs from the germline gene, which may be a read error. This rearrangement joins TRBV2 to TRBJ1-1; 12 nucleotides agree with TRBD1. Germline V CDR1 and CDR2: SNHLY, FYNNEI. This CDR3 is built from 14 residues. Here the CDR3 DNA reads TGTGCCAGCAGAACCACGGGACAGGGGGCTGAAACTTTCTTT. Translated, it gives CASRTTGQGAETFF. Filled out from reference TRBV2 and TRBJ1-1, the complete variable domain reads EPEVTQTPSHQVTQMGQEVILRCVPISNHLYFYWYRQILGQKVEFLVSFYNNEISEKSEIFDDQFSVERPDGSNFTLKIRSTKLEDSAMYFCASRTTGQGAETFFGQGTRLTVV.

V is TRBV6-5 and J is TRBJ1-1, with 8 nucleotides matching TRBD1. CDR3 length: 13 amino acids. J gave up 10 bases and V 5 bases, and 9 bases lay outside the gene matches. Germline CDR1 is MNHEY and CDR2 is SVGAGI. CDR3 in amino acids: CASSQKTGVGAFF. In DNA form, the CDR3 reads TGTGCCAGCAGTCAAAAGACAGGGGTTGGAGCTTTCTTT.